This T cell receptor beta chain came from a study of blood T cells in healthy people across ages. With a J-beta primer mix and a sample-barcoded 5' primer, a second PCR ran 7 to 11 cycles. Each cDNA molecule was tagged by a template-switch adaptor that had 12 random nucleotides. TCRdb itself ran the 5' RACE reads through MiXCR, one entry per CDR3 protein. Altogether around 690,000 distinct CDR3 sequences are present, roughly 53% being singletons, with the ten largest covering 35% to 40%. The sequencing sample was made of blood. The TCR was taken from a man aged 55-75 years in good health.

The CDR3 region has the DNA TGTGCCAGCAGTTACTCAGCGGGGGCTTTGACCCAGTACTTC. Its protein is CASSYSAGALTQYF. This rearrangement joins TRBV6-5 to TRBJ2-7; 8 nucleotides agree with TRBD2. The DNA end is a closer match to TRBJ2-5, so the J assignment may be wrong. Germline CDR1 and CDR2: MNHEY and SVGAGI. This CDR3 contains 14 residues.